These T cell receptor beta chains were read from a single sample in a study of blood T cell repertoires in COVID-19. Measured with immunoSEQ multiplex PCR; TCRdb has only the in-frame clones, and not every one. The table has 220,000 or so clones, about 94% seen once; the top ten hold 0.82%. The sequencing sample was made of peripheral blood. These receptor sequences come from a man between 60 and 75 years old with COVID-19, enrolled during active disease. CDR3s include the opening cysteine and the closing phenylalanine or tryptophan. D genes are given only for firm matches. Not every row has a clone size; where given, it reads once, few, many or a size class.

CDR3 length | D gene | J gene | clone size | V gene | CDR3 protein | CDR3 DNA
13 | - | TRBJ1-2 | - | TRBV10-2 | CASSLGASYGYTF | TGCGCCAGCAGTCTGGGGGCCAGCTATGGCTACACCTTC
15 | TRBD1 | TRBJ2-7 | - | TRBV18 | CASSPTGGPPYEQYF | TGTGCCAGCTCACCGACAGGGGGCCCTCCCTACGAGCAGTACTTC
15 | TRBD1 | TRBJ1-2 | - | TRBV9 | CASSVTGQGLSGYTF | TGTGCCAGCAGCGTAACGGGACAGGGATTGTCTGGCTACACCTTC
13 | TRBD1 | TRBJ2-7 | - | TRBV30 | CAWLQGRGYEQYF | TGTGCCTGGCTACAGGGGCGAGGCTACGAGCAGTACTTC
16 | TRBD2 | TRBJ2-3 | - | TRBV6-6 | CASSNLGGGDVDTQYF | TGTGCCAGCAGTAACTTGGGGGGAGGGGACGTAGATACGCAGTATTTT
14 | TRBD1 | TRBJ1-3 | - | TRBV18 | CASSPTGTGNTIYF | TGTGCCAGCTCACCGACAGGGACAGGAAACACCATATATTTT
15 | TRBD2 | TRBJ2-1 | - | TRBV10-2 | CASSGLAGGPFEQFF | TGCGCCAGCAGTGGGCTAGCGGGGGGGCCGTTTGAGCAGTTCTTC
14 | TRBD2 | TRBJ2-5 | - | TRBV27 | CASSLGTSLETQYF | TGTGCCAGCAGTTTGGGGACTAGCTTAGAGACCCAGTACTTC
16 | - | TRBJ1-4 | - | TRBV5-6 | CASSLLGEGSNEKLFF | TGTGCCAGCAGCTTGCTGGGGGAGGGATCTAATGAAAAACTGTTTTTT
15 | - | TRBJ2-7 | - | TRBV5-1 | CASNLIGGHSYEQYF | TGCGCCAGCAACCTTATTGGAGGCCACTCCTACGAGCAGTACTTC
16 | TRBD2 | TRBJ2-2 | - | TRBV7-2 | CASSQSLAPQTGELFF | TGTGCCAGCAGCCAATCACTAGCGCCCCAAACCGGGGAGCTGTTTTTT
18 | TRBD1 | TRBJ1-2 | - | TRBV19 | CASSRIIGGQGIVYGYTF | TGTGCCAGTTCCCGAATCATTGGGGGACAGGGAATAGTCTATGGCTACACCTTC
14 | - | TRBJ2-1 | - | TRBV2 | CASRWQGKGDRQFF | TGTGCCAGCCGGTGGCAGGGGAAGGGTGATCGGCAGTTCTTC
14 | - | TRBJ2-3 | - | TRBV5-4 | CASSLQGLADTQYF | TGTGCCAGCAGCTTACAGGGTTTGGCAGATACGCAGTATTTT
16 | TRBD1 | TRBJ1-3 | - | TRBV9 | CASSVDRGSSGNTIYF | TGTGCCAGCAGCGTAGACAGGGGCTCATCTGGAAACACCATATATTTT
13 | - | TRBJ1-5 | - | TRBV30 | CAWSLKGGQPQHF | TGTGCCTGGAGTCTAAAGGGGGGGCAGCCCCAGCATTTT
15 | TRBD2 | TRBJ2-7 | once | TRBV15 | CATSRGLAGEFWQYF | TGTGCCACCAGCAGAGGACTAGCGGGGGAGTTTTGGCAGTACTTC
15 | - | TRBJ1-3 | - | TRBV9 | CASSGSGSSGNTIYF | TGTGCCAGCAGCGGATCAGGCTCCTCTGGAAACACCATATATTTT
15 | - | TRBJ2-5 | - | TRBV11-3 | CASSLVGSAEETQYF | TGTGCCAGCAGCTTAGTAGGTAGCGCGGAAGAGACCCAGTACTTC
12 | - | TRBJ1-2 | - | TRBV28 | CVSDKGLGGYTF | TGTGTCAGCGACAAGGGGCTCGGAGGCTACACCTTC
14 | - | TRBJ2-3 | - | TRBV20-1 | CSASRGFSTDTQYF | TGCAGTGCTAGTCGAGGGTTTAGCACAGATACGCAGTATTTT
15 | TRBD2 | TRBJ2-1 | - | TRBV27 | CASRNSGRALSEQFF | TGTGCCAGCAGAAATAGCGGGAGGGCCTTGAGTGAGCAGTTCTTC
15 | - | TRBJ1-4 | - | TRBV7-2 | CASSLQGITNEKLFF | TGTGCCAGCAGCCTCCAGGGAATCACTAATGAAAAACTGTTTTTT
16 | TRBD1 | TRBJ2-7 | - | TRBV5-1 | CASGGHRDRDVEVQYF | TGCGCCAGCGGGGGACACCGGGACAGGGATGTCGAGGTGCAGTACTTC
13 | - | TRBJ1-2 | - | TRBV18 | CASSDTGYNGYTF | TGTGCCAGCTCGGACACAGGGTACAATGGCTACACCTTC
16 | - | TRBJ2-1 | - | TRBV5-1 | CASSFGMGPTYNEQFF | TGCGCCAGCAGCTTCGGAATGGGGCCGACCTACAATGAGCAGTTCTTC
19 | TRBD1 | TRBJ2-7 | - | TRBV5-1 | CASSLGQGDHSASLYEQYF | TGCGCCAGCAGCTTAGGACAGGGGGATCATTCGGCCAGCCTCTACGAGCAGTACTTC
13 | - | TRBJ2-3 | - | TRBV28 | CASRTGGTDTQYF | TGTGCCAGCAGGACCGGGGGCACAGATACGCAGTATTTT
13 | - | TRBJ1-2 | - | TRBV15 | CATSSAVNYGYTF | TGTGCCACCAGCTCAGCGGTGAACTATGGCTACACCTTC
16 | TRBD2 | TRBJ2-1 | - | TRBV19 | CASSTVPWTSGVEPFF | TGTGCCAGTAGTACGGTCCCATGGACTAGCGGGGTGGAGCCGTTCTTC
19 | TRBD2 | TRBJ2-1 | - | TRBV3-1/TRBV3-2 | CASSRRLAGVVRQDNEQFF | TGTGCCAGCAGCCGACGACTAGCGGGAGTTGTGCGTCAGGACAATGAGCAGTTCTTC
14 | - | TRBJ1-5 | - | TRBV7-9 | CASSSTGLGQPQHF | TGTGCCAGCAGCTCCACAGGTTTAGGACAGCCCCAGCATTTT
13 | - | TRBJ2-2 | - | TRBV19 | CASSLVSVGELFF | TGTGCCAGTAGCCTCGTAAGCGTCGGGGAGCTGTTTTTT
13 | - | TRBJ2-1 | - | TRBV28 | CASGGAPYNEQFF | TGTGCCAGCGGAGGGGCCCCCTACAATGAGCAGTTCTTC
14 | - | TRBJ2-7 | - | TRBV4-1 | CASSQDQLASEQYF | TGCGCCAGCAGCCAAGATCAACTAGCAAGCGAGCAGTACTTC
15 | - | TRBJ2-2 | - | TRBV10-3 | CAISEAGRSTGELFF | TGTGCCATCAGTGAGGCTGGGCGTAGCACCGGGGAGCTGTTTTTT
13 | - | TRBJ2-2 | - | TRBV12-3/TRBV12-4 | CASRKTGTGELFF | TGTGCCAGCAGGAAGACTGGCACCGGGGAGCTGTTTTTT
17 | TRBD2 | TRBJ2-3 | - | TRBV7-6 | CASSHSRPGGAEDTQYF | TGTGCCAGCAGCCATAGCCGCCCGGGGGGGGCCGAGGATACGCAGTATTTT
15 | - | TRBJ2-7 | - | TRBV18 | CASSPQEVPGYEQYF | TGTGCCAGCTCACCACAGGAGGTCCCTGGGTACGAGCAGTACTTC
15 | - | TRBJ1-2 | - | TRBV4-1 | CASSQERQRNYGYTF | TGCGCCAGCAGCCAAGAAAGACAGCGTAACTATGGCTACACCTTC
14 | TRBD1 | TRBJ1-1 | - | TRBV6-5 | CASRGGQMNTEAFF | TGTGCCAGCAGAGGGGGACAGATGAACACTGAAGCTTTCTTT
14 | TRBD1 | TRBJ1-1 | - | TRBV7-9 | CASSGATGATEAFF | TGTGCCAGCAGCGGAGCGACAGGGGCCACTGAAGCTTTCTTT
18 | TRBD1 | TRBJ2-6 | - | TRBV5-1 | CASSRLGQVRSGANVLTF | TGCGCCAGCAGCCGCCTGGGACAGGTCCGCTCTGGGGCCAACGTCCTGACTTTC
14 | - | TRBJ1-1 | - | TRBV6-6 | CASSYSEGNTEAFF | TGTGCCAGCAGTTACTCGGAGGGGAACACTGAAGCTTTCTTT
17 | TRBD1 | TRBJ1-2 | - | TRBV9 | CASSVGLMGQGDYGYTF | TGTGCCAGCAGCGTAGGTTTGATGGGACAGGGAGACTATGGCTACACCTTC